This T cell receptor beta chain was captured by sequencing in a study of T cells in Graves' hyperthyroidism and ophthalmopathy (dated by TCRdb to the late 2010s). As for the study more broadly: Peripheral blood samples were taken at the time of initial diagnosis, prior to any treatment. To identify distinguishing TCR V-J signatures, a discovery cohort of around 100 patients was used, comprising some 45 with Graves' ophthalmopathy and approximately 57 with stable Graves' hyperthyroidism. The paper reports TCR Vbeta CDR3 sequencing of more than 120 peripheral blood samples: approximately 43 ophthalmopathy, over 70 hyperthyroidism and 17 progressor patients. The 95 to 100 discovery patients were randomly divided into training and test sets at a 7:3 ratio. After sampling, hyperthyroidism patients received methimazole starting at 30 mg daily, and ophthalmopathy patients received high-dose intravenous methylprednisolone. The study also compared thyroid tissue and blood T-cell repertoires from several Graves' hyperthyroidism patients. An independent validation cohort of 18 to 20 hyperthyroidism patients and 17 patients who later progressed to ophthalmopathy tested prospective prediction of ophthalmopathy.

The paper's findings and limits, for the study overall: Sample size was not statistically predetermined, and blinding of investigators to group allocation was not performed. In validation, the model predicted progression to ophthalmopathy a median of 6.5 months before onset, with about 71% sensitivity and 72.22% specificity. Most expanded thyroid clonotypes (frequency above 0.001) were also found in blood, which suggests that blood repertoires may mirror thyroid immune responses. A 13 V-J signature model separated ophthalmopathy from stable hyperthyroidism, with around 91% sensitivity and 81.08% specificity in cross-validation and 80%/75% in testing.

Graves' hyperthyroidism was defined as stable when no progression to ophthalmopathy occurred over 18 months of follow-up. Hyperthyroidism patients were newly diagnosed, with disease duration under 2 months, and aged 18 to 65 years. Exclusion was applied to patients with uncontrolled infections, other autoimmune diseases, pregnancy or lactation. Diagnoses were established on the basis of clinical symptoms, serum thyroxine and TRAb, thyroid ultrasound, and orbital computed tomography. Ficoll-Paque density gradient centrifugation was used to isolate PBMCs from 8.5 to 10 ml of fresh peripheral blood. Trizol reagent was used to extract total RNA, and RNA quality was then checked on an Agilent 2100 Bioanalyzer. V and J lose 1 base and 1 base, and a span of 11 bases separates them. CDR1 and CDR2 are drawn from the germline V gene (reference sequence): SEHNR, FQNEAQ. The CDR3 spans 15 residues, from the cysteine through the phenylalanine. Only CDR3 DNA is held: 45 bases, read in frame from base 1.

TCR beta CDR3 regions were amplified from RNA transcripts. A first-round RT-PCR of the TCR CDR3 used the HTBI primer set with the Qiagen OneStep RT-PCR kit. Libraries were constructed in a second round of multiplex PCR, after which size selection and purification were carried out. Libraries were sequenced paired-end with 100 bp reads on an Illumina HiSeq2000. As for how the authors treated the data: SOAPnuke was used to process the raw data, with reads discarded if the reads contained adapters or uncalled bases, had a mean Phred below 15, or lacked an exact constant-primer or identifier match. COPE v1.2.5 was used to merge high-quality paired reads, and clonotypes were defined as unique nucleotide sequences. MiTCR v1.1 was used to align clonotypes to the IMGT TRBV, TRBD and TRBJ reference segments. The analysis included only V-J combinations with a frequency above 0.0001, which together covered around 99% of the repertoires. A TCS score was defined as the ratio between F50 (clonal expansion) and ExV (chaos), using BLOSUM62-based TCRdist between CDR3 peptides within each V-J. Welch's t-statistics and random forest reduced fewer than 550 V-J features to 13, which were used in a naive Bayes classifier (R e1071). Using fastp trimming at Q25 and MiXCR clonotype assembly, TCRdb reanalyzed the public sequencing data and kept in-frame beta chains. CDR3 protein duplicates are merged, each entry listing the most common genes and DNA. The V and J calls were determined by TCRdb, not by the authors. For this sample the table gives 550,000 to 600,000 distinct CDR3 sequences, of which approximately 15% were detected only once. Roughly 18% of the sample lies in the top ten.

This clonotype was seen ten or more times. What antigen it recognizes has not been identified. One base away there is no much larger clone; base qualities are not given. The sequence was obtained from a woman younger than 30 with Graves' hyperthyroidism. Rearrangement joined TRBV7-9 to TRBJ2-7, with a tentative D gene TRBD2 over 6 matching bases. The sequenced sample consisted of blood. The CDR3 region has the sequence CASSLEAGGSYEQYF. The nucleotides are TGTGCCAGCAGCTTAGAGGCTGGAGGGTCCTACGAGCAGTACTTC.